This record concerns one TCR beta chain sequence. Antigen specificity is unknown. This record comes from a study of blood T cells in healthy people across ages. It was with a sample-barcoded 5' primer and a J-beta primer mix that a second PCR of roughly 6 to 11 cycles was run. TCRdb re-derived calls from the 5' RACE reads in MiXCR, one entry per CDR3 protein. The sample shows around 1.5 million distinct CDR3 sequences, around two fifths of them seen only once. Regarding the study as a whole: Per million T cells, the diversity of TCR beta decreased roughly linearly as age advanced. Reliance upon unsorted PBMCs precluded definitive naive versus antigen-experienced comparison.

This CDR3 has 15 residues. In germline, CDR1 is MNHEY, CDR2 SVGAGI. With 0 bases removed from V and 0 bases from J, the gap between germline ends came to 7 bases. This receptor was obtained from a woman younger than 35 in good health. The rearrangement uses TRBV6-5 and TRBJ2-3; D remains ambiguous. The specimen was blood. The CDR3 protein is CASSYSYGSTDTQYF. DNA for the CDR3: TGTGCCAGCAGTTACTCCTACGGAAGCACAGATACGCAGTATTTT.